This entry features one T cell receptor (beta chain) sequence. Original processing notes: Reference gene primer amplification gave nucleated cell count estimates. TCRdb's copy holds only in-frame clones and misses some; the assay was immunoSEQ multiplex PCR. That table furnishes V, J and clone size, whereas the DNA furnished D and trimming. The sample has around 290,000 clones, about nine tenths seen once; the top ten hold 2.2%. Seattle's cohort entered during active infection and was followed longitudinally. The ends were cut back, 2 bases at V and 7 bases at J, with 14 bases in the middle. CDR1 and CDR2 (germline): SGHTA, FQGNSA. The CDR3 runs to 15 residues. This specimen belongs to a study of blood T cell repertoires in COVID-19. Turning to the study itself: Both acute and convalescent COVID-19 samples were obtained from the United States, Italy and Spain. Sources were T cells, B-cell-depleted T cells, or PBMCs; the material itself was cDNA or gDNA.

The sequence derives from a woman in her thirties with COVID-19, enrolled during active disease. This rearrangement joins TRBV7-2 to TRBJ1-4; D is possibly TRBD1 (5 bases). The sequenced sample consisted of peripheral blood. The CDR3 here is CASSLSGRAAEKLFF. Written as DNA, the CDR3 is TGTGCCAGCAGCTTATCTGGCAGGGCGGCTGAAAAACTGTTTTTT.